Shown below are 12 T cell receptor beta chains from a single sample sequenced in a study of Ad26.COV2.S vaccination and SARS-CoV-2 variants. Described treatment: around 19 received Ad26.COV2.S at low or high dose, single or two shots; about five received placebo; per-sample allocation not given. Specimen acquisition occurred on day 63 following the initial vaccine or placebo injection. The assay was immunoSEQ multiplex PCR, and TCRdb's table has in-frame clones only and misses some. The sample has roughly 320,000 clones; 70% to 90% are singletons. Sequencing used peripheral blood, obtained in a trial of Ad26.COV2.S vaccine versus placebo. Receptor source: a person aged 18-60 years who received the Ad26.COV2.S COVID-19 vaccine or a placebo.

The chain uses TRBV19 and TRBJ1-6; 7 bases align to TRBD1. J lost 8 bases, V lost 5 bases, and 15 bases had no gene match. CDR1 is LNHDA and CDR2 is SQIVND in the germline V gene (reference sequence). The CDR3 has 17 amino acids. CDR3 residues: CASSPTRTGVYDSPLHF. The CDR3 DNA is TGTGCCAGTAGTCCAACCCGAACAGGGGTCTACGATTCACCCCTCCACTTT.

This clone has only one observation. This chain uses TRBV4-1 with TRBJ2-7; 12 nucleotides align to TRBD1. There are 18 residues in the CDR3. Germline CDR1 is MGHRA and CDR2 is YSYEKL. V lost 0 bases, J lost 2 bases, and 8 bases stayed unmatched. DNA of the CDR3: TGCGCCAGCAGCCAAGAAATCGGGGGACAGGGGGCCACCTACGAGCAGTACTTC. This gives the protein CASSQEIGGQGATYEQYF.

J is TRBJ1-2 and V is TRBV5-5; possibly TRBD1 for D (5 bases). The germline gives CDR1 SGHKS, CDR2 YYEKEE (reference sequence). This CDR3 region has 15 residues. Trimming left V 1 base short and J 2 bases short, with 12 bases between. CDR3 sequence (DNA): TGTGCCAGCAGCTTGAGAGGGGTCGGGAACTATGGCTACACCTTC. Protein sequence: CASSLRGVGNYGYTF.

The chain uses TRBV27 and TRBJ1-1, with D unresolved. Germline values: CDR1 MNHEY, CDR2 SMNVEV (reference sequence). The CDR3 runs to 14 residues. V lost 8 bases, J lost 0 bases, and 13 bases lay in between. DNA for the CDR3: TGTGCCAGCTCTCGCCGGGTTATGAACACTGAAGCTTTCTTT. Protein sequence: CASSRRVMNTEAFF.

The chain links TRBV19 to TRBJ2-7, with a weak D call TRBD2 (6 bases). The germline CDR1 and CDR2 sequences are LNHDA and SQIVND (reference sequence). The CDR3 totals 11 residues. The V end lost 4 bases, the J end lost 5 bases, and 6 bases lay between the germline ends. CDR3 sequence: CASSTGDEQYF. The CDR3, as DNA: TGTGCCAGTAGTACGGGGGACGAGCAGTACTTC.

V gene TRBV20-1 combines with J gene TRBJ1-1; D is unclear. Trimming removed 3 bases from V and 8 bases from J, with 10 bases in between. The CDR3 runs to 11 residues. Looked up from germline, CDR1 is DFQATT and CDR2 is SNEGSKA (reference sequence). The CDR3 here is CSASLNLEAFF. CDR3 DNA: TGCAGTGCTAGTCTAAATCTAGAAGCTTTCTTT.

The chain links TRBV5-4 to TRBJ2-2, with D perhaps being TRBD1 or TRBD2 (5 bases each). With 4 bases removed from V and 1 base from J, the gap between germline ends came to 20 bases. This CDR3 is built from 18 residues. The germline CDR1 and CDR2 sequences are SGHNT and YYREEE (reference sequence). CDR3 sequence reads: CASSPRGRGTLNTGELFF. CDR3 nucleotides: TGTGCCAGCAGCCCCCGCGGTCGAGGGACCTTGAACACCGGGGAGCTGTTTTTT.

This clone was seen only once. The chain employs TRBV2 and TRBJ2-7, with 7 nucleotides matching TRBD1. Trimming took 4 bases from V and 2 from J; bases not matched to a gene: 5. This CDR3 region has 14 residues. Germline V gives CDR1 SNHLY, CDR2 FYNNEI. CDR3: CASSGRQGPYEQYF. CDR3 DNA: TGTGCCAGCAGTGGCAGACAGGGTCCCTACGAGCAGTACTTC.

The DNA of the CDR3 is TGTGCCAGCAGTGAAGGTAGGGCCCGACAGCCCCAGCATTTT. Translated, it gives CASSEGRARQPQHF. The chain carries TRBV2 and TRBJ1-5; no clear D. The germline V gene has CDR1 SNHLY and CDR2 FYNNEI. Trimming cost V 1 base and J 7 bases, with 11 bases left between them. There are 14 residues in the CDR3.

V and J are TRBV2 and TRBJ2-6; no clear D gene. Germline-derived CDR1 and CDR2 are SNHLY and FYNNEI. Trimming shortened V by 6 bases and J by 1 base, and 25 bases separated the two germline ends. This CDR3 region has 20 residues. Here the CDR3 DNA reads TGTGCCAGCAGCGACGGAGTAGTTTCGACTTATAGGTCTGGGGCCAACGTCCTGACTTTC. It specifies CASSDGVVSTYRSGANVLTF.

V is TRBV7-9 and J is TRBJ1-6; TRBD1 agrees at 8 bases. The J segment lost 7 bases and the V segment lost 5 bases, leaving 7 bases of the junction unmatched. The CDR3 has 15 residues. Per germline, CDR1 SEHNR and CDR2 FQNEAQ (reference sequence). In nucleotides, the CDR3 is TGTGCCAGCAGCCCCCGACAGGGGCCGAATTCACCCCTCCACTTT. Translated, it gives CASSPRQGPNSPLHF. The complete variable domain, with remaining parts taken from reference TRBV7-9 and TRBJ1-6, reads DTGVSQNPRHKITKRGQNVTFRCDPISEHNRLYWYRQTLGQGPEFLTYFQNEAQLEKSRLLSDRFSAERPKGSFSTLEIQRTEQGDSAMYLCASSPRQGPNSPLHFGNGTRLTVT.

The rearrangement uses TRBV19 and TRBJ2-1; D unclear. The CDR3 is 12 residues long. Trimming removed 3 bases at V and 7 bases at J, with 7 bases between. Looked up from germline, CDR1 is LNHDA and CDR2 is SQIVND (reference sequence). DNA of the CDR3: TGTGCCAGTAGTATCCTGGAGAATGAGCAGTTCTTC. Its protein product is CASSILENEQFF.